This T cell receptor (beta chain) was identified in a study of cytomegalovirus exposure and HLA in healthy donors. Study-level results: Excluded were some V segments that proved indistinguishable, including TRBV6-2 and TRBV6-3. From TCR beta sequences, most subjects' HLA-A and HLA-B alleles were reportedly predicted accurately. CMV serostatus stood as the only immune exposure information on hand.

On this clone: Its antigen remains unknown. Compared with germline, one end of the junction differs, possibly owing to a read error.

Both 60 Vbeta primers and 13 Jbeta primers went into the PCR. Clones were sequenced by immunoSEQ multiplex PCR, and TCRdb holds only the in-frame ones, with some missing. The table includes 95,000 to 150,000 clones, about 80% detected once. Germline V lookup: CDR1 MNHNS, CDR2 SASEGT. The CDR3 runs to 17 residues. The sequence derives from a young man in good health and CMV-seronegative. The rearrangement joins TRBV6-1 to TRBJ1-4; 7 nucleotides align to TRBD1. Sequencing was done on a sample of PBMCs. In DNA form, the CDR3 reads TGTGCCAGCAGTGAAGGGACAGGCTTTGCAACTAATGAAAGACTGTTTTTT. Translating gives CASSEGTGFATNERLFF.